This TCR beta chain was obtained from a study of circulating and synovial CD4+ cells in juvenile arthritis. General study results and limits: Circulating pathogenic-like lymphocytes shared a substantially higher fraction of CDR3 sequences with synovium than bulk blood. Some such blood samples were as oligoclonal as synovium. CPL versus bulk CD4 samples: T cell genome counts differed by at least an order of magnitude. The pathogenic-like versus bulk T cell difference escaped Vbeta family analysis.

V lost 0 bases and J lost 10, with 11 bases in between. The germline gives CDR1 SGHRS, CDR2 YFSETQ. This CDR3 has 14 amino acids. Only in-frame clones appear in the TCRdb table, and some are missing; sequencing was by immunoSEQ multiplex PCR. The sample yields 36,000 or so clones, 85% to 95% seen once. This clone was recorded once. Its antigen is not known. This TCR was recovered from a human donor with juvenile idiopathic arthritis. This chain connects TRBV5-1 to TRBJ1-6; a possible D gene is TRBD1 (6 bases). The sample taken for sequencing was CD4+ T cells from blood. The CDR3 nucleotides read TGCGCCAGCAGCTTGGACAGGGAAAGGTCACCCCTCCACTTT. Its translation is CASSLDRERSPLHF. Full variable domain (rest looked up from reference TRBV5-1 and TRBJ1-6): KAGVTQTPRYLIKTRGQQVTLSCSPISGHRSVSWYQQTPGQGLQFLFEYFSETQRNKGNFPGRFSGRQFSNSRSEMNVSTLELGDSALYLCASSLDRERSPLHFGNGTRLTVT.